A selection of T cell receptor beta chains follows, all from one sample in a study of T-cell memory formation after mild COVID-19. One entry per CDR3 protein results from TCRdb running MiXCR on the 5' RACE reads. The top ten hold roughly 10% of the sample, which has about 210,000 distinct CDR3 sequences, around 30% seen once. Sequencing was carried out using PBMCs or a T cell subset sorted from them (not recorded which). The receptors derive from an adult woman who had mild COVID-19 (a few samples of this study predate the infection). Cell type and time point are not known. The CDR3 runs from the conserved cysteine through the conserved F or W. A D gene is named only where the DNA matches it firmly. Clone size is given for some rows only: seen once, a few or many times, or a class if the clone is expanded.

>-|few|TRBV15|TRBJ2-1
TGTGCCACCAGCAGAGCAGGATGGGAGCAGTTCTTC
CATSRAGWEQFF
>TRBD2|-|TRBV2|TRBJ2-3
TGTGCCACCAAGGGGACTAGCGGGGGGCGTTACAACACAGATACGCAGTATTTT
CATKGTSGGRYNTDTQYF
>-|-|TRBV11-1|TRBJ2-1
TGTGCCAGCAGCTTTCTGGTGAGCTCCTACAATGAGCAGTTCTTC
CASSFLVSSYNEQFF
>TRBD2|many|TRBV5-1|TRBJ2-3
TGCGCCAGCAGCCCCGGGACTAGCGGGGGTGCAGATACGCAGTATTTT
CASSPGTSGGADTQYF
>TRBD1|-|TRBV3-1|TRBJ2-5
TGTGCCAGCAGACGGGACAGGGTGGAGACCCAGTACTTC
CASRRDRVETQYF
>-|few|TRBV4-2|TRBJ1-3
TGTGCCAGCAGCCAAGGAGCGGGTTCACCTGGAAACACCATATATTTT
CASSQGAGSPGNTIYF
>-|-|TRBV12-3/TRBV12-4|TRBJ1-1
TGTGCCAGCAGTTTAGTCGGGTGGACTGAAGCTTTCTTT
CASSLVGWTEAFF
>-|few|TRBV3-1|TRBJ2-2
TGTGCCAGCAGCCCTCGGGGGAACACCGGGGAGCTGTTTTTT
CASSPRGNTGELFF
>-|-|TRBV12-3/TRBV12-4|TRBJ2-6
TGTGCCAGCAGTTTAGTAGGCCCGGGGCACTCTGGGGCCAACGTCCTGACTTTC
CASSLVGPGHSGANVLTF
>-|many|TRBV18|TRBJ1-6
TGTGCCAGCTCAGTCTCCGGGGATCGTTCACCCCTCCACTTT
CASSVSGDRSPLHF
>TRBD2|few|TRBV7-8|TRBJ2-5
TGTGCCAGCAGCTTTCAGCGGGGGGGCGGGCAGACCCAGTACTTC
CASSFQRGGGQTQYF
>-|few|TRBV5-6|TRBJ2-1
TGTGCCAGCAGCTTGCTCGTGGCAGGGAGTAGCTCCTACAATGAGCAGTTCTTC
CASSLLVAGSSSYNEQFF
>-|few|TRBV27|TRBJ2-2
TGTGCCAGCAGTTCCACGTGGGGGGCGGGGGATTACACCGGGGAGCTGTTTTTT
CASSSTWGAGDYTGELFF
>-|few|TRBV9|TRBJ1-5
TGTGCCAGCAGCGTAGATGGGTCGGGGCAGCCCCAGCATTTT
CASSVDGSGQPQHF
>-|-|TRBV15|TRBJ2-7
TGTGCCACCAGCAGAGGTAGTACGGGTATCGGCTACTTC
CATSRGSTGIGYF
>-|-|TRBV19|TRBJ1-1
TGTGCCAGTAGTGTGCCGGTTGGGGGACCGAACACTGAAGCTTTCTTT
CASSVPVGGPNTEAFF
>TRBD2|-|TRBV29-1|TRBJ2-3
TGCAGCGTTGGGCTACTAGCGGCTGGGACAGATACGCAGTATTTT
CSVGLLAAGTDTQYF
>TRBD2|-|TRBV20-1|TRBJ2-2
TGCAGTGCTGCCCGACTAGCGGGGACCACCGGGGAGCTGTTTTTT
CSAARLAGTTGELFF
>TRBD1|-|TRBV12-3/TRBV12-4|TRBJ2-7
TGTGCCAGCAGTTCCGGAGGGACAGGGACCTACGAGCAGTACTTC
CASSSGGTGTYEQYF
>TRBD2|many|TRBV7-2|TRBJ2-1
TGTGCCAGCAGCTTAGTCCCACTAGCGGGAGGGCCGAATGAGCAGTTCTTC
CASSLVPLAGGPNEQFF
>-|-|TRBV12-3/TRBV12-4|TRBJ2-7
TGTGCCAGCAGGGACAGCAACTTCTACGAGCAGTACTTC
CASRDSNFYEQYF
>-|once|TRBV2|TRBJ1-1
TGTGCCAGCAGTGAGTGGGGGGCGGTGAACACTGAAGCTTTCTTT
CASSEWGAVNTEAFF
>-|-|TRBV20-1|TRBJ1-2
TGCAGTGTTCCGCAGGTCTATGGCTACACCTTC
CSVPQVYGYTF
>TRBD2|few|TRBV29-1|TRBJ2-3
TGCAGCGGGAAACTAGCGGGAGCTACAGATACGCAGTATTTT
CSGKLAGATDTQYF
>-|-|TRBV6-5|TRBJ1-4
TGTGCCAGCAGTTACGGACCAGGGGAAATCGCTGAAAAACTGTTTTTT
CASSYGPGEIAEKLFF
>TRBD2|-|TRBV15|TRBJ2-7
TGTGCCACCAGCAGAGATCGGGGACTAGCGGTTTACGAGCAGTACTTC
CATSRDRGLAVYEQYF
>-|-|TRBV30|TRBJ2-7
TGTGCCTGGAAGTCAGGGTGGACCTACGAGCAGTACTTC
CAWKSGWTYEQYF
>TRBD1|few|TRBV7-2|TRBJ2-3
TGTGCCAGCAGCCCTCTGGTGGGACAGACCAATCTAGATACGCAGTATTTT
CASSPLVGQTNLDTQYF
>TRBD1|-|TRBV6-2/TRBV6-3|TRBJ2-7
TGTGCCAGCAGTTTTCCAGGGGGCCCCGGCTCCTACGAGCAGTACTTC
CASSFPGGPGSYEQYF
>-|few|TRBV14|TRBJ2-1
TGTGCCAGCAGCCAAGAAGGTACGGGTCGCAATGAGCAGTTCTTC
CASSQEGTGRNEQFF
>-|-|TRBV5-1|TRBJ2-3
TGCGCCAGCAGCTTGGAGGGGGAGCGGAATACGCAGTATTTT
CASSLEGERNTQYF
>-|-|TRBV2|TRBJ1-2
TGTGCCAGCAGGGAGACCTGGGGCTACACCTTC
CASRETWGYTF
>-|few|TRBV29-1|TRBJ2-5
TGCAGCGTTGATGGTGGGACCCAGTACTTC
CSVDGGTQYF
>-|-|TRBV20-1|TRBJ2-7
TGCAGTGCTAGCGGGGTCTCCTACGAGCAGTACTTC
CSASGVSYEQYF
>TRBD1|-|TRBV5-1|TRBJ1-3
TGCGCCAGCAGCTTGGCGACAGGGCCCGGAAACACCATATATTTT
CASSLATGPGNTIYF
>TRBD1|few|TRBV6-5|TRBJ2-7
TGTGCCAGCAGTTACCCTGGACAGGAGAAGAAGCACTTC
CASSYPGQEKKHF
>-|many|TRBV20-1|TRBJ2-7
TGCAGTGCTAGAGCCCGCCCGGCCTCCCTCTACGAGCAGTACTTC
CSARARPASLYEQYF
>TRBD2|-|TRBV7-2|TRBJ2-7
TGTGCCAGCAGCCCCCACCCCCCACTGCCTCGACTAGCGGGAATGAACTACGAGCAGTACTTC
CASSPHPPLPRLAGMNYEQYF
>-|-|TRBV3-1|TRBJ2-7
TGTGCCAGCAGAGAAGGAGGGACAGCCCTCTACGAGCAGTACTTC
CASREGGTALYEQYF
>-|-|TRBV7-2|TRBJ2-7
TGTGCCAGCAGCTTGGTGAGGGAAGTCTACGAGCAGTACTTC
CASSLVREVYEQYF
>TRBD1|-|TRBV5-1|TRBJ2-1
TGCGCCAGCAGCTTGACAGGGGGGTTTAATGAGCAGTTCTTC
CASSLTGGFNEQFF
>TRBD2|few|TRBV20-1|TRBJ2-5
TGCAGTGCTAGAGATCTAGCGGGGCCTTGGCAAGAGACCCAGTACTTC
CSARDLAGPWQETQYF
>TRBD1|few|TRBV5-1|TRBJ2-7
TGCGCCAGCAGCGGGGGACAGGGGGCAAGGGAGCAGTACTTC
CASSGGQGAREQYF
>-|-|TRBV7-6|TRBJ1-1
TGTGCCAGCAGCTTAGGACGGCACACTGAAGCTTTCTTT
CASSLGRHTEAFF
>TRBD1|many|TRBV2|TRBJ2-7
TGTGCCAGCAGTGAACAGGGGGAGTCCTACGAGCAGTACTTC
CASSEQGESYEQYF